The text below deals with one T cell receptor (beta chain). Clones were read by immunoSEQ multiplex PCR, and TCRdb kept only the in-frame ones, dropping some. The sample has roughly 10,000 clones; roughly 90% are singletons. The record originates from a study of T cells after posttransplantation cyclophosphamide. Sampled 1 year posttransplant, controls received myeloablative marrow transplants, methotrexate and a calcineurin inhibitor. The receptor comes from a male patient aged 50 to 59 who received an allogeneic stem cell transplant from an unrelated donor, was CMV-positive, and had chronic GVHD only. These T cells may partly come from the graft donor. The material was PBMCs, obtained about 67 weeks after allogeneic stem cell transplant with calcineurin inhibitor and methotrexate.

The CDR3 DNA follows: TGTGCCAGCAGTCTGGCGGTTACTACCTACGAGCAGTACTTC. Translated: CASSLAVTTYEQYF. V usage is TRBV28 and J usage is TRBJ2-7; D is unclear. This CDR3 is 14 amino acids long. CDR1 MDHEN and CDR2 SYDVKM come from the germline V gene. V lost 5 bases and J lost 2, with 13 bases in between.